Reported below is one T cell receptor (beta chain). These data originate in a study of control samples from healthy donors and cancer patients. This table comes from immunoSEQ multiplex PCR, and its TCRdb copy is limited to in-frame clones, with some not included. The sample holds around 30,000 clones, about 94% seen once. The CDR3 spans 14 residues. Germline V gene sequence: CDR1 SGHAT, CDR2 FQNNGV. V was shortened by 4 bases and J by 2 bases, with 11 bases between the two germline ends. This sequence joins TRBV11-2 and TRBJ1-1, with D possibly TRBD1 on 6 matching bases. The sequenced sample was PBMCs. This sequence originates from a man in his forties with colorectal cancer. The CDR3 sequence is CASSSWTENTEAFF. CDR3 bases: TGTGCCAGCAGCTCTTGGACAGAAAACACTGAAGCTTTCTTT.